The present entry profiles one T cell receptor (beta chain) with its context. Its antigen is undetermined. The sample belongs to a study of T cell responses to AZD1222 COVID-19 vaccine. Overall study results and limits: Nearly half of spike-specific TCRs reportedly target unmutated variant regions.

Sequenced by immunoSEQ multiplex PCR; TCRdb stores in-frame clones only, minus some. The sample records under 150,000 clones, more than 90% being singletons. Second-dose groups at about 4 or about 12 weeks were pooled. Deletions cut 5 bases from V and 0 bases from J, with 14 bases between. This CDR3 comprises 16 residues. The V gene's germline CDR1 is LNHDA and CDR2 SQIVND (reference sequence). This chain uses TRBV19 with TRBJ1-3; TRBD1 is a possible D gene (5 bases). The receptor comes from an adult who received the AZD1222 COVID-19 vaccine. The sequenced sample was peripheral blood, obtained 28 days after the second AZD1222 dose. The CDR3 bases are TGTGCCAGTAGTGAAACTGGACATCCCTCTGGAAACACCATATATTTT. This gives the protein CASSETGHPSGNTIYF.